The 15 T cell receptor beta chains below come from one sample, sequenced in a study of T cell responses to AZD1222 COVID-19 vaccine. The table came from immunoSEQ multiplex PCR; TCRdb's copy has only in-frame clones and leaves some out. The sample has around 110,000 clones; 80% to 90% are singletons. Sequenced here: peripheral blood, sampled on day 0 of AZD1222 vaccination. Receptors were obtained from an adult in good health.

The rearrangement links TRBV27 to TRBJ2-3, with 8 positions matching TRBD2. The CDR3 covers 15 residues. Germline V gene sequence: CDR1 MNHEY, CDR2 SMNVEV (reference sequence). Losses at the gene ends were 6 bases for V and 1 base for J; bases not matched to a gene: 6. CDR3 loop: CASRPTSVGTDTQYF. The CDR3 DNA reads as TGTGCCAGCAGGCCGACTAGCGTCGGCACAGATACGCAGTATTTT.

This chain links TRBV7-2 with TRBJ2-3, with D possibly being TRBD2 (6 bases). CDR1 and CDR2 from the germline V gene are SGHTA and FQGNSA. V lost 1 base to trimming and J lost 2 bases, with 13 bases between them. The CDR3 contains 16 residues. The CDR3 DNA reads as TGTGCCAGCAGCTTAGGGGGGACTGGATTCACAGATACGCAGTATTTT. Translated, it gives CASSLGGTGFTDTQYF.

As for this clone: Relative to the germline gene, one junction end is altered; a read error may explain this. The CDR3 region is CASRYSTANTEAFF. Written as DNA, the CDR3 is TGTGCCAGCAGGTACTCGACAGCCAACACTGAAGCTTTCTTT. The gene calls are TRBV6-5 and TRBJ1-1, with D possibly TRBD1 on 5 matching bases. The CDR3 is made up of 14 amino acids. Germline values: CDR1 MNHEY, CDR2 SVGAGI.

The rearrangement joins TRBV3-1 (or the pseudogene TRBV3-2) to TRBJ1-6; TRBD1 aligns across 9 bases. The J segment lost 8 bases and the V segment lost 3 bases, leaving 2 bases of the junction unmatched. The CDR3 has 14 residues. In germline, CDR1 is LGHDT, CDR2 YNNKEL (reference sequence). In nucleotides, the CDR3 is TGTGCCAGCAGCCAGCGGGACAGGGATTCACCCCTCCACTTT. Residues: CASSQRDRDSPLHF.

The chain has TRBV25-1 and TRBJ1-2; D is undetermined. The germline V gene encodes CDR1 MGHDK and CDR2 SYGVNS. The CDR3 length is 14 residues. V was trimmed by 1 base and J by 4 bases, leaving 10 bases between them. The CDR3 nucleotides are TGTGCCAGCAGTGAATCTAGATTTACCTATGGCTACACCTTC. Translation: CASSESRFTYGYTF.

The rearrangement joins TRBV6-5 to TRBJ1-1; TRBD1 might be the D (5 bases). The germline gives CDR1 MNHEY, CDR2 SVGAGI. V lost 4 bases, J lost 1 base, and 7 bases lay in between. The CDR3 runs 13 residues. The CDR3 DNA reads as TGTGCCAGCAGTTGGGGGGGGAACACTGAAGCTTTCTTT. Translating it yields CASSWGGNTEAFF.

The rearrangement links TRBV27 to TRBJ1-2; D gene uncertain. The CDR3 is made up of 20 amino acids. Germline V gene lookup returns CDR1 MNHEY and CDR2 SMNVEV (reference sequence). The V and J ends lost 4 bases and 3 bases respectively, with 30 bases between them. CDR3 coding DNA: TGTGCCAGCAGTTCTGGCTCTCTCTGGAGTACCCTAGCGGAAGACTATGGCTACACCTTC. Translation: CASSSGSLWSTLAEDYGYTF.

This clone was observed once. The chain links TRBV6-5 to TRBJ1-6, with D possibly matching TRBD1 (5 bases). CDR3 length: 13 residues. CDR1 MNHEY and CDR2 SVGAGI come from the germline V gene. V lost 2 bases to trimming and J lost 9 bases, with 8 bases between them. The CDR3 region has the DNA TGTGCCAGCAGTTACCCGGGGGGTTCACCCCTCCACTTT. This codes for CASSYPGGSPLHF.

The chain uses TRBV5-6 and TRBJ1-2; D is possibly TRBD1 (6 bases). The ends were cut back, 1 base at V and 7 bases at J, with 11 bases in the middle. Germline V gene data show CDR1 as SGHDT and CDR2 as YYEEEE. The CDR3 spans 13 residues. The CDR3 sequence: CASSLNSGVGYTF. The CDR3 region has the DNA TGTGCCAGCAGCTTGAATTCAGGGGTTGGCTACACCTTC.

The chain is built from TRBV6-5 and TRBJ2-5; D is unclear. V was shortened by 11 bases and J by 0 bases, with 7 bases between the two germline ends. This CDR3 is 11 amino acids long. Germline CDR1 is MNHEY and CDR2 is SVGAGI. CDR3 protein: CAAMYQETQYF. Here the CDR3 DNA reads TGTGCCGCAATGTACCAAGAGACCCAGTACTTC.

The chain joins TRBV27 to TRBJ2-3; 7 positions match TRBD2. Trimming took 3 bases from V and 10 from J; bases not matched to a gene: 4. The V gene's germline CDR1 is MNHEY and CDR2 SMNVEV (reference sequence). This CDR3 has 12 residues. CDR3 DNA sequence: TGTGCCAGCAGTTTTGGGGGGGGAGCGCAGTATTTT. This codes for CASSFGGGAQYF.

This chain uses TRBV2 with TRBJ1-4; 10 bases are a match to TRBD1. V shed 6 bases and J 6 bases; nucleotides not matched to a gene: 7. CDR1 and CDR2 from the germline V gene are SNHLY and FYNNEI. The CDR3 loop spans 15 amino acids. CDR3: CASRGTGEGDEKLFF. The CDR3 DNA is TGTGCCAGCAGGGGGACAGGGGAAGGAGATGAAAAACTGTTTTTT.

The chain links TRBV7-9 to TRBJ2-7; D remains unclear. In germline, CDR1 is SEHNR, CDR2 FQNEAQ (reference sequence). This CDR3 region has 11 residues. V shed 3 bases and J shed 8 bases, with 8 bases lying between them. The CDR3 DNA sequence: TGTGCCAGCAGCTTTTCGGCACAGCAGTACTTC. Translated, it gives CASSFSAQQYF.

The CDR3 sequence is CASSLTGDKGGYTF. CDR3 in DNA: TGTGCCAGCAGCTTGACAGGGGATAAGGGTGGCTACACCTTC. The rearrangement uses TRBV7-2 and TRBJ1-2; 8 bases align to TRBD1. Trimming cost V 3 bases and J 7 bases; bases outside gene matches: 7. The CDR3 runs 14 residues. CDR1 and CDR2 from the germline V gene are SGHTA and FQGNSA. The full variable domain, rest sourced from reference TRBV7-2 and TRBJ1-2, is GAGVSQSPSNKVTEKGKDVELRCDPISGHTALYWYRQSLGQGLEFLIYFQGNSAPDKSGLPSDRFSAERTGGSVSTLTIQRTQQEDSAVYLCASSLTGDKGGYTFGSGTRLTVV.

The rearrangement links TRBV9 to TRBJ2-1; D is unclear. The CDR3 has 17 amino acids. Germline assignment: CDR1 SGDLS and CDR2 YYNGEE. V dropped 2 bases and J dropped 8 bases, with 23 bases sitting between them. The CDR3 region is CASSVPPRRTEFDEQFF. CDR3 DNA sequence: TGTGCCAGCAGCGTCCCCCCTCGTAGAACGGAATTCGATGAGCAGTTCTTC.